This TCR beta chain comes out of a study of cytomegalovirus exposure and HLA in healthy donors. General study results and limits: TCR beta V segments were, for the most part, productive about 87% or about 30% of the time in an earlier analysis. The authors enumerated over 150 TCR beta chains as linked to cytomegalovirus.

60 Vbeta and 13 Jbeta primers were used in PCR. Only in-frame clones appear in the TCRdb table, and some are missing; sequencing was by immunoSEQ multiplex PCR. This listing includes roughly 140,000 clones. Each of the donors was a healthy bone marrow donor. V was clipped by 4 bases and J by 7 bases; unmatched bases: 8. Germline V gives CDR1 SGDLS, CDR2 YYNGEE. CDR3 length: 14 residues. Details on this clone: Its antigen is not identified.

The TCR comes from a man aged 40-55 years in good health and CMV-seronegative. The sequenced sample consisted of PBMCs. This rearrangement joins TRBV9 to TRBJ2-5; 9 bases are shared with TRBD2. The CDR3 coding sequence is TGTGCCAGCAGCCCTCAGGAACTAGCGGGGACCCAGTACTTC. Translation gives CASSPQELAGTQYF.